The sample holds a few counts of the clone carrying this T cell receptor (beta chain). Germline is not matched at one junction end, which may reflect a read error. The data stem from a study of CD8+CD57+ T cells in acquired aplastic anemia. Flow cytometry had shown expanded CD8+CD57+ cells in the patients chosen for sequencing. The TCR beta profiling, which covered VDJ combination and CDR3 sequence, was carried out using genomic DNA as the template. Via MiXCR, TCRdb re-called the reads, giving one row per CDR3 protein. This sample yields 110,000 or so distinct CDR3 sequences, of which 58% are seen a single time; 25% to 30% belongs to the top ten. This CDR3 has 16 amino acids. Germline values: CDR1 SQVTM, CDR2 ANQGSEA.

Material for sequencing was sorted CD4+, CD8+, or CD8+CD57+ T cells (not recorded which) from PBMCs. The chain carries TRBV29-1 and TRBJ1-5; TRBD1 might be the D (6 bases). This TCR came from a human donor with aplastic anemia. Here the CDR3 DNA reads TGCAGCGTTGAACCCTTGGGGGCACGGTGGGATCAGGCCCAGCATTTT. As protein: CSVEPLGARWDQAQHF. The whole variable domain, filled in from reference TRBV29-1 and TRBJ1-5, reads SAVISQKPSRDICQRGTSLTIQCQVDSQVTMMFWYRQQPGQSLTLIATANQGSEATYESGFVIDKFPISRPNLTFSTLTVSNMSPEDSSIYLCSVEPLGARWDQAQHFGDGTRLSIL.